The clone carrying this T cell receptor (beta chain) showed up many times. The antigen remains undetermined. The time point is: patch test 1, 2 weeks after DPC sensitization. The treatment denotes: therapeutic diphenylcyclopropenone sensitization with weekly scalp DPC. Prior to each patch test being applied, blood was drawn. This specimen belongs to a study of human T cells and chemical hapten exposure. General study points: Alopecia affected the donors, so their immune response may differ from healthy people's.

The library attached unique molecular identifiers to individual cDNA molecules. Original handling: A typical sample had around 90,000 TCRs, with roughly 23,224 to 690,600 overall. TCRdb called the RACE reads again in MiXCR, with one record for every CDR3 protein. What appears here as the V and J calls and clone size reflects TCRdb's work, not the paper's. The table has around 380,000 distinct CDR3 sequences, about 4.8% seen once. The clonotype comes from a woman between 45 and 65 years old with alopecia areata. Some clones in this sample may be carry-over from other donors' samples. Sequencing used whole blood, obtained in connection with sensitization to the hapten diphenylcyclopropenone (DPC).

The CDR3: CASSLREPGGLSTDTQYF. DNA of the CDR3: TGTGCCAGCAGCTTAAGGGAACCGGGAGGGCTGAGCACAGATACGCAGTATTTT. This chain connects TRBV7-2 to TRBJ2-3; 8 bases align to TRBD2. V lost 2 bases and J lost 0; bases outside the gene matches: 10. The CDR3 has 18 amino acids. Germline CDR1 SGHTA, CDR2 FQGNSA.